One and the same sample provided the 27 T cell receptor beta chains below, sequenced in a study of cytomegalovirus exposure and HLA in healthy donors. Primers included in the PCR were 60 Vbeta and 13 Jbeta primers. Libraries were prepared by immunoSEQ multiplex PCR; TCRdb keeps only in-frame clonotypes and omits some of them. The data hold tens of thousands of clones, with over 80% observed a single time. Sample: PBMCs. Every receptor here comes from a man aged 30-40 years in good health and CMV-seronegative.

The chain uses TRBV7-2 and TRBJ2-3, with TRBD2 identical over 10 bases. The V segment lost 2 bases and the J segment 4 bases; nucleotides outside the gene matches: 3. This CDR3 has 15 residues. Germline CDR1 reads SGHTA; CDR2 reads FQGNSA. In DNA form, the CDR3 reads TGTGCCAGCAGCTTAACTAGCGGGGTTTCAGATACGCAGTATTTT. Its protein product is CASSLTSGVSDTQYF.

This chain links TRBV27 with TRBJ1-1; weak D call: TRBD1 (5 bases). The V end was cut by 3 bases, the J end by 4 bases, with 9 bases between. The CDR3 has 13 amino acids. The germline V gene has CDR1 MNHEY and CDR2 SMNVEV (reference sequence). CDR3 amino acids: CASSLVGGTEAFF. CDR3 coding DNA: TGTGCCAGCAGTTTGGTGGGGGGCACTGAAGCTTTCTTT.

The chain uses TRBV2 and TRBJ1-4; 8 bases are a match to TRBD1. CDR1 and CDR2 from the germline V gene are SNHLY and FYNNEI. Trimming took 5 bases from V and 7 from J; bases not matched to a gene: 12. This CDR3 spans 16 amino acids. CDR3 residues: CASSPQGRGRSEKLFF. The CDR3, as DNA: TGTGCCAGCAGTCCCCAGGGCAGGGGGCGAAGTGAAAAACTGTTTTTT.

The V gene is TRBV27, the J gene TRBJ2-1, with TRBD2 identical over 11 bases. The V gene's germline CDR1 is MNHEY and CDR2 SMNVEV (reference sequence). This CDR3 region has 14 residues. J lost 9 bases, V lost 11 bases, and 12 bases had no gene match. The CDR3 sequence is CASRGTSGEGEQFF. The CDR3 region has the DNA TGTGCCTCAAGGGGGACTAGCGGAGAGGGTGAGCAGTTCTTC.

The rearrangement links TRBV6-5 to TRBJ2-7, with TRBD1 identical over 7 bases. The V gene end was trimmed by 3 bases and the J gene end by 0 bases; junction bases not matched to a gene: 8. Germline lookup yields CDR1 MNHEY and CDR2 SVGAGI. The CDR3 runs to 16 residues. The CDR3 nucleotides are TGTGCCAGCAGTTATTCCGGACAGGCAAGCTCCTACGAGCAGTACTTC. Protein: CASSYSGQASSYEQYF.

The chain combines TRBV7-3 with TRBJ2-6; no definite D call. This CDR3 contains 16 residues. Germline V gene sequence: CDR1 SGHTA, CDR2 FQGTGA. V was shortened by 4 bases and J by 1 base, with 11 bases between the two germline ends. CDR3: CASSSMGISGANVLTF. Here the CDR3 DNA reads TGTGCCAGCAGCTCAATGGGCATTTCTGGGGCCAACGTCCTGACTTTC.

This chain joins TRBV5-4 and TRBJ1-2; TRBD1 might be the D (5 bases). Germline CDR1 SGHNT, CDR2 YYREEE (reference sequence). CDR3 length: 13 amino acids. The V end lost 5 bases, the J end lost 0 bases, and 8 bases lay between the germline ends. CDR3 DNA sequence: TGTGCCAGCAGGCAGGGATCTAACTATGGCTACACCTTC. This codes for CASRQGSNYGYTF.

The sample holds a few counts of this clone. The rearrangement uses TRBV7-2 and TRBJ1-5; D unresolved. V was clipped by 2 bases and J by 4 bases, with 9 bases between them. Looked up from germline, CDR1 is SGHTA and CDR2 is FQGNSA. This CDR3 region has 14 residues. CDR3 sequence reads: CASSLSLRNQPQHF. The CDR3 region has the DNA TGTGCCAGCAGCTTATCTTTGAGAAATCAGCCCCAGCATTTT.

A note on this clone: Additional DNA sequences in this sample encode the identical CDR3. This sequence joins TRBV2 and TRBJ1-5, with D possibly matching TRBD1 (6 bases). This CDR3 region has 13 residues. Trimming pared 4 bases from V and 2 bases from J, leaving 6 bases between. Germline V lookup: CDR1 SNHLY, CDR2 FYNNEI. The CDR3 nucleotides read TGTGCCAGCAGTGGACAGGGCAATCAGCCCCAGCATTTT. It encodes CASSGQGNQPQHF.

The J gene is TRBJ2-5, the V gene TRBV4-1; D call uncertain. The CDR3 extends over 17 amino acids. The ends were cut back, 1 base at V and 5 bases at J, with 20 bases in the middle. Germline V gene sequence: CDR1 MGHRA, CDR2 YSYEKL. CDR3 DNA: TGCGCCAGCAGCCAAGCCTCGCTGACCCCTCGGCGGGAGACCCAGTACTTC. It translates to CASSQASLTPRRETQYF.

This clone showed up just once. The V and J genes are TRBV15 and TRBJ2-7, with D possibly TRBD1 on 5 matching bases. V was clipped by 3 bases and J by 0 bases, with 9 bases between them. Germline CDR1 is LNHNV and CDR2 is YYDKDF (reference sequence). The CDR3 is 14 amino acids. The CDR3 reads CATSSRQTSYEQYF. As DNA, the CDR3 is TGTGCCACCAGCAGTAGACAGACCTCCTACGAGCAGTACTTC.

V gene TRBV4-1 combines with J gene TRBJ1-1; TRBD1 is a possible D gene (6 bases). The length of the CDR3 is 15 residues. The germline CDR1 and CDR2 sequences are MGHRA and YSYEKL. With 0 bases removed from V and 4 bases from J, the gap between germline ends came to 12 bases. In DNA, the CDR3 is TGCGCCAGCAGCCAAGAACGGACAGTAGTCACTGAAGCTTTCTTT. It translates to CASSQERTVVTEAFF.

This clone was seen once. The chain employs TRBV28 and TRBJ1-2, with TRBD1 identical over 7 bases. V was clipped by 5 bases and J by 3 bases; unmatched bases: 9. The CDR3 has 15 amino acids. Germline V gene sequence: CDR1 MDHEN, CDR2 SYDVKM. The CDR3 DNA follows: TGTGCCAGCAGTCGGACAGCCCAGGGGGACTATGGCTACACCTTC. Translated: CASSRTAQGDYGYTF.

The chain links TRBV7-2 to TRBJ1-2, with 7 bases matching TRBD1. The CDR3 has 13 amino acids. The germline gives CDR1 SGHTA, CDR2 FQGNSA. After removal of 4 bases from V and 8 bases from J, the junction contained 7 bases not matched to a gene. In DNA form, the CDR3 reads TGTGCCAGCAGCTCGCTGACAGGGATGGGCTACACCTTC. Residues: CASSSLTGMGYTF.

The rearrangement joins TRBV2 to TRBJ2-1; TRBD1 matches at 7 bases. Germline V lookup: CDR1 SNHLY, CDR2 FYNNEI. After removal of 4 bases from V and 7 bases from J, the junction contained 1 base not matched to a gene. The CDR3 length is 12 residues. CDR3 region: CASSVQGNEQFF. The CDR3 DNA sequence: TGTGCCAGCAGTGTACAGGGGAATGAGCAGTTCTTC.

The chain links TRBV18 to TRBJ2-1; the match to TRBD2 covers 7 bases. V gave up 6 bases and J gave up 4 bases; unmatched junction bases: 18. Germline CDR1 and CDR2: KGHSH and LQKENI. The CDR3 has 18 residues. The chain's CDR3 is CASSHPWASGSVYNEQFF. DNA for the CDR3: TGTGCCAGCTCTCACCCTTGGGCTAGCGGAAGTGTTTACAATGAGCAGTTCTTC.

The J gene is TRBJ2-1, the V gene TRBV7-2, with TRBD2 identical over 11 bases. This CDR3 contains 14 residues. The ends lost 5 bases at V and 10 bases at J; junction bases unmatched: 7. The germline gives CDR1 SGHTA, CDR2 FQGNSA. The CDR3 coding sequence is TGTGCCAGCAGCCCCGGGACTAGCGGCGGCGAGCAGTTCTTC. Amino acids: CASSPGTSGGEQFF.

The V and J genes are TRBV5-4 and TRBJ1-1; the D is unclear. V lost 3 bases and J 1 base, leaving 13 bases between the germline ends. The CDR3 has 15 residues. The germline gives CDR1 SGHNT, CDR2 YYREEE (reference sequence). CDR3 sequence: CASSSELKTNTEAFF. The CDR3 DNA reads TGTGCCAGCAGCTCGGAGTTAAAAACGAACACTGAAGCTTTCTTT. Together with reference TRBV5-4 and TRBJ1-1, the CDR3 gives the full variable domain: ETGVTQSPTHLIKTRGQQVTLRCSSQSGHNTVSWYQQALGQGPQFIFQYYREEENGRGNFPPRFSGLQFPNYSSELNVNALELDDSALYLCASSSELKTNTEAFFGQGTRLTVV.

The rearrangement links TRBV18 to TRBJ2-7; TRBD2 agrees at 15 bases. Germline lookup yields CDR1 KGHSH and CDR2 LQKENI. There are 18 residues in the CDR3. Trimming at V came to 3 bases and at J to 1 base, leaving 7 bases not matched to a gene. CDR3 nucleotide sequence: TGTGCCAGCTCACCGCCGGGACTAGCGGGGGGCCATTCCTACGAGCAGTACTTC. Residues: CASSPPGLAGGHSYEQYF.

The rearrangement uses TRBV15 and TRBJ2-5, with 9 bases that match TRBD2. The junction had 6 bases not matched to a gene; V was cut back by 2 bases and J by 5 bases. CDR3 length: 15 amino acids. CDR1 and CDR2 (germline): LNHNV, YYDKDF (reference sequence). Here the CDR3 DNA reads TGTGCCACCAGCAGAACGGCGGGAGGGGGGGAGACCCAGTACTTC. Translating it yields CATSRTAGGGETQYF.

The chain uses TRBV7-9 and TRBJ2-1; D gene unclear. Between the trimmed V and J ends, which lost 3 bases and 5 bases, there was a span of 5 bases. The CDR3 spans 12 residues. The germline V gene encodes CDR1 SEHNR and CDR2 FQNEAQ (reference sequence). The CDR3 protein is CASSFLNNEQFF. As DNA, the CDR3 is TGTGCCAGCAGCTTCCTAAACAATGAGCAGTTCTTC.

The V gene is TRBV18, the J gene TRBJ1-1; D unclear. This CDR3 is built from 13 residues. The V gene's germline CDR1 is KGHSH and CDR2 LQKENI. V was trimmed by 1 base and J by 2 bases, leaving 5 bases between them. The CDR3 spells CASSPRLNTEAFF. DNA of the CDR3: TGTGCCAGCTCACCACGTCTAAACACTGAAGCTTTCTTT.

The gene calls are TRBV27 and TRBJ1-5, with D possibly matching TRBD1 (5 bases). The V end was cut by 5 bases, the J end by 7 bases, with 12 bases between. The CDR3 extends over 13 amino acids. Germline-derived CDR1 and CDR2 are MNHEY and SMNVEV (reference sequence). DNA for the CDR3: TGTGCCAGCAGTGCAGGGAATAACCAGCCCCAGCATTTT. This codes for CASSAGNNQPQHF.

This chain joins TRBV4-2 and TRBJ2-2, with a weak D call TRBD1 (5 bases). Judging by the DNA end, TRBJ1-3 fits better; the J call may be wrong. The CDR3 loop spans 14 amino acids. Germline CDR1 is LGHNA and CDR2 is YNFKEQ. In DNA form, the CDR3 reads TGTGCCAGCAGCCATACAGGCTCTGGAAACACCATATATTTT. This sequence encodes CASSHTGSGNTIYF.

With regard to this clone: This specimen includes other DNA sequences encoding the same CDR3. The rearrangement uses TRBV18 and TRBJ2-7; TRBD1 matches 11 bases. Germline values: CDR1 KGHSH, CDR2 LQKENI. The CDR3 runs 15 residues. Trimming cost V 6 bases and J 4 bases; bases outside gene matches: 8. CDR3 sequence: CASSRTGQGGYEQYF. For the CDR3, the DNA is TGTGCCAGCTCGAGAACGGGACAGGGGGGTTACGAGCAGTACTTC. Filled out from reference TRBV18 and TRBJ2-7, the complete variable domain reads NAGVMQNPRHLVRRRGQEARLRCSPMKGHSHVYWYRQLPEEGLKFMVYLQKENIIDESGMPKERFSAEFPKEGPSILRIQQVVRGDSAAYFCASSRTGQGGYEQYFGPGTRLTVT.

The rearrangement links TRBV7-3 to TRBJ2-3; TRBD1 might be the D (6 bases). The CDR3 has 13 residues. Germline lookup yields CDR1 SGHTA and CDR2 FQGTGA. Trimming pared 3 bases from V and 6 bases from J, leaving 10 bases between. CDR3 coding DNA: TGTGCCAGCAGCTTTACTAGGGGGGATACGCAGTATTTT. It is translated as CASSFTRGDTQYF.

Judged by abundance, this clone is medium-sized. The CDR3 nucleotides are TGTGCCAGCAGCGCCGGGACAGGCTTAGGAAACACCATATATTTT. Translating it yields CASSAGTGLGNTIYF. The chain uses TRBV5-4 and TRBJ1-3; 8 bases fit TRBD1. The ends lost 4 bases at V and 4 bases at J; junction bases unmatched: 7. The CDR3 has 15 residues. CDR1 SGHNT and CDR2 YYREEE come from the germline V gene (reference sequence).